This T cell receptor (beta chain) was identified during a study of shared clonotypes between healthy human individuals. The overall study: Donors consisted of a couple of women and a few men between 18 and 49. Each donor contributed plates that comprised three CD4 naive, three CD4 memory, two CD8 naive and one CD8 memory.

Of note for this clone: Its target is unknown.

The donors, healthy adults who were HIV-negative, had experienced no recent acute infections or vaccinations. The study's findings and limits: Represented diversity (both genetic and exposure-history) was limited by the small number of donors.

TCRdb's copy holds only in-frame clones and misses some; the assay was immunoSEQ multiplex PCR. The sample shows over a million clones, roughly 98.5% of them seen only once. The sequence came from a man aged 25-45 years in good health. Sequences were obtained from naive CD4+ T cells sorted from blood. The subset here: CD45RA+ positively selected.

This CDR3 reads CASSPTGETQYF. The CDR3 DNA follows: TGTGCCAGCAGCCCCACCGGGGAGACCCAGTACTTC. The chain uses TRBV7-6 and TRBJ2-5; no definite D call. Germline CDR1 and CDR2: SGHVS and FNYEAQ. The CDR3 sequence is 12 residues long. The ends were cut back, 5 bases at V and 5 bases at J, with 9 bases in the middle.